The T cell receptor beta chain under discussion was sequenced for a study of CD8+ T cells in alopecia areata. Overall study context: Twice daily, treated patients received 5 to 10 mg of oral tofacitinib. Scoring treated patients' severity relied on the percentage of scalp area affected.

Treatment meaning: oral pan-JAK inhibitor, 5-10 mg twice daily. Extracted RNA was reverse transcribed, and the resulting cDNA served as sequencing template. The method was immunoSEQ multiplex PCR; TCRdb's version includes in-frame clones alone and lacks a portion of them. Of 120,000 or so clones in the sample, approximately 57% were seen once. The CDR3 has 15 residues. Germline CDR1 SQVTM, CDR2 ANQGSEA. The V end was cut by 4 bases, the J end by 2 bases, with 18 bases between. The source is a human donor with alopecia areata. This specimen consisted of CD4+ T cells sorted from blood, obtained at week 4, from a patient treated with tofacitinib. The gene calls are TRBV29-1 and TRBJ2-7; a possible D gene is TRBD2 (5 bases). CDR3 region: CSVARLRVATYEQYF. In DNA, the CDR3 is TGCAGCGTTGCAAGACTTAGGGTAGCGACCTACGAGCAGTACTTC.